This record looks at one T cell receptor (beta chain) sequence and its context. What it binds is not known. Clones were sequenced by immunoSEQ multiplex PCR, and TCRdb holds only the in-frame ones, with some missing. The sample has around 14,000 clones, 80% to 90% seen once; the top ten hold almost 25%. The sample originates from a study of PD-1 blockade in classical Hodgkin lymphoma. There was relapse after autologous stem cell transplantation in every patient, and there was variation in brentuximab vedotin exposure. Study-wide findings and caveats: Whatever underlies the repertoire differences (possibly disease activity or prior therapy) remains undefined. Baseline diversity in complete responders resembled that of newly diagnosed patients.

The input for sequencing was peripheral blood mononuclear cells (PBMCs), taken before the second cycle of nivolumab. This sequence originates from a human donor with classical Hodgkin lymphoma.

In DNA form, the CDR3 reads TGTGCCAGCAGCGTATCCAGCCAGCAAGAGACCCAGTACTTC. It encodes CASSVSSQQETQYF. The V and J genes are TRBV9 and TRBJ2-5; the D is unclear. From germline, CDR1 is SGDLS and CDR2 YYNGEE. Trimming took off 1 base at V and 2 bases at J, with 9 bases between the two ends. The CDR3 is made up of 14 amino acids.